The rows below give T cell receptor beta chains drawn from one sample of a study of blood T cell repertoires in COVID-19. Using immunoSEQ multiplex PCR, the repertoire was profiled, and TCRdb retains in-frame clones only, with some absent. The profile covers roughly 83,000 clones, with 85% to 90% appearing a single time and under 8.5% taken by the ten largest. Sequencing input: peripheral blood. These receptors all stem from an elderly man with active or convalescent COVID-19. Both conserved end residues are part of each CDR3. A D gene is named only where the DNA matches it firmly. For some rows the clone size is stated as once, few or many, or as a class when expanded; others skip it.

CDR3aa,CDR3nt,j_gene,abundance,len,d_gene,v_gene
CASSLERRAGELFF,TGCGCCAGCAGCTTGGAGCGGCGTGCCGGGGAGCTGTTTTTT,TRBJ2-2,-,14,-,TRBV5-1
CASSFGGQGMGAKNIQYF,TGCGCCAGCAGCTTCGGGGGACAGGGGATGGGAGCCAAAAACATTCAGTACTTC,TRBJ2-4,few,18,TRBD1,TRBV5-1
CASSPQGSNQPQHF,TGCGCCAGCAGCCCTCAGGGAAGCAATCAGCCCCAGCATTTT,TRBJ1-5,-,14,-,TRBV5-1
CASSGRDFNQPQHF,TGTGCCAGCAGTGGAAGGGACTTCAATCAGCCCCAGCATTTT,TRBJ1-5,-,14,-,TRBV2
CASKATANSPLHF,TGTGCCAGCAAGGCGACAGCCAATTCACCCCTCCACTTT,TRBJ1-6,-,13,-,TRBV25-1
CAWSVGQYGYTF,TGTGCCTGGAGTGTAGGACAGTATGGCTACACCTTC,TRBJ1-2,-,12,-,TRBV30
CASQTGTEKNSPLHF,TGCGCCAGCCAGACCGGGACAGAGAAAAATTCACCCCTCCACTTT,TRBJ1-6,-,15,TRBD1,TRBV5-1
CASSDSGRGGFYNEQFF,TGTGCCAGCAGTGACTCCGGGCGGGGGGGTTTCTACAATGAGCAGTTCTTC,TRBJ2-1,once,17,TRBD2,TRBV25-1
CASSQGYRGKPNTEAFF,TGTGCCAGCAGCCAAGGGTACAGGGGAAAGCCTAACACTGAAGCTTTCTTT,TRBJ1-1,-,17,TRBD1,TRBV3-1/TRBV3-2
CASSPTGTGDTEAFF,TGTGCCAGCTCACCAACGGGGACAGGGGATACTGAAGCTTTCTTT,TRBJ1-1,-,15,TRBD1,TRBV18
CASSLGLQGAFTGELFF,TGCGCCAGCAGCTTGGGATTACAGGGGGCCTTCACCGGGGAGCTGTTTTTT,TRBJ2-2,-,17,TRBD1,TRBV5-1
CASSVDPSHGSNYGGYTF,TGTGCCAGCAGCGTAGACCCATCACATGGATCTAACTATGGTGGCTACACCTTC,TRBJ1-2,-,18,-,TRBV9
CANSLFEDSNEKLFF,TGTGCCAACTCCCTTTTCGAAGACTCCAATGAAAAACTGTTTTTT,TRBJ1-4,-,15,-,TRBV21-1
CASSDPAETSYNEQFF,TGCGCCAGCAGTGATCCAGCGGAGACCTCCTACAATGAGCAGTTCTTC,TRBJ2-1,-,16,-,TRBV10-1
CASSLGHWAGANYGYTF,TGTGCCAGCAGTTTAGGGCATTGGGCAGGGGCTAACTATGGCTACACCTTC,TRBJ1-2,-,17,-,TRBV28
CASSAPNTGELFF,TGTGCCAGCAGCGCTCCGAACACCGGGGAGCTGTTTTTT,TRBJ2-2,-,13,-,TRBV9
CASSYSSNTEAFF,TGTGCCAGCAGTTACTCGTCTAACACTGAAGCTTTCTTT,TRBJ1-1,-,13,-,TRBV6-5
CASSIMRRANEKLFF,TGTGCCAGTAGTATAATGCGGCGGGCTAATGAAAAACTGTTTTTT,TRBJ1-4,-,15,-,TRBV19
CASSLGGQVYGYTF,TGTGCCAGCAGCTTAGGGGGACAGGTATATGGCTACACCTTC,TRBJ1-2,once,14,TRBD1,TRBV7-9
CATSDSRGGGTDTQYF,TGTGCCACCAGTGATTCCCGGGGAGGGGGCACAGATACGCAGTATTTT,TRBJ2-3,-,16,TRBD2,TRBV24-1
CASSPPGGFSGYTF,TGTGCCAGCAGCCCCCCGGGGGGGTTCAGCGGCTACACCTTC,TRBJ1-2,once,14,-,TRBV13
CASSQGPWLNTEAFF,TGTGCCAGCAGCCAAGGCCCATGGCTGAACACTGAAGCTTTCTTT,TRBJ1-1,-,15,-,TRBV3-1/TRBV3-2
CASSDHLGTVNSPLHF,TGTGCCAGCAGCGACCACCTCGGGACAGTTAATTCACCCCTCCACTTT,TRBJ1-6,-,16,TRBD1,TRBV3-1/TRBV3-2
CASSYSVPRGNQPQHF,TGTGCCAGCAGTTACTCGGTCCCCCGGGGCAATCAGCCCCAGCATTTT,TRBJ1-5,-,16,-,TRBV6-2/TRBV6-3